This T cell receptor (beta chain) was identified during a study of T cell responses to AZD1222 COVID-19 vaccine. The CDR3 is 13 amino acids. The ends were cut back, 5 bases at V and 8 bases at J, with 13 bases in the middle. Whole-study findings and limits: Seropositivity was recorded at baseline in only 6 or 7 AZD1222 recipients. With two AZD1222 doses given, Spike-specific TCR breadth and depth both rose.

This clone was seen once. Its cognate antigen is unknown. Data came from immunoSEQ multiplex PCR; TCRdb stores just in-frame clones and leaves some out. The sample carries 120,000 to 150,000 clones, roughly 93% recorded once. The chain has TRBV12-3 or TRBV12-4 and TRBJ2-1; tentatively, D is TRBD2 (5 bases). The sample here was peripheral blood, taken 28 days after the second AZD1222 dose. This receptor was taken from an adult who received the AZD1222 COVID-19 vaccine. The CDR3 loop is CASSHTSNDEQFF. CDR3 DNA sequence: TGTGCCAGCAGTCACACTAGTAACGATGAGCAGTTCTTC.